The 8 T cell receptor beta chains below all came from one sample that was sequenced in a study of tumor-infiltrating lymphocytes in localized non-small cell lung cancer. Profiling relied on immunoSEQ multiplex PCR, and the TCRdb table lists in-frame clones only, not all of them. Altogether around 7,200 clones are present, 61% being singletons, with the ten largest covering 10% to 15%. The sample was lung tumor tissue. These receptors were obtained from a human donor with non-small cell lung cancer.

This clone was picked up a small number of times. The rearrangement uses TRBV27 and TRBJ2-7; 10 bases agree with TRBD2. The V gene end was trimmed by 4 bases and the J gene end by 2 bases; junction bases not matched to a gene: 8. The CDR3 contains 16 residues. Germline V gene data show CDR1 as MNHEY and CDR2 as SMNVEV (reference sequence). The CDR3 region is CASSSRKLAGTYEQYF. CDR3 bases: TGTGCCAGCAGTTCACGGAAACTAGCGGGAACCTACGAGCAGTACTTC.

This sequence joins TRBV19 and TRBJ1-1, with 8 nucleotides matching TRBD1. From germline, CDR1 is LNHDA and CDR2 SQIVND (reference sequence). This CDR3 region has 13 residues. V lost 6 bases, J lost 6 bases, and 6 bases stayed unmatched. The CDR3 DNA reads TGTGCCAGTAGCCCGGACAGGGCTTCTGAAGCTTTCTTT. Translating gives CASSPDRASEAFF.

V is TRBV11-2 and J is TRBJ2-5, with D tentatively TRBD2 (5 bases). Germline V gene data show CDR1 as SGHAT and CDR2 as FQNNGV. The CDR3 is 15 amino acids. The V and J ends lost 1 base and 1 base respectively, with 10 bases between them. The CDR3 region has the DNA TGTGCCAGCAGCTTAGCATCGGGAATCCAAGAGACCCAGTACTTC. This sequence encodes CASSLASGIQETQYF.

The CDR3 here is CASSLRGGTGNSPLHF. In DNA form, the CDR3 reads TGTGCCAGCAGCCTAAGGGGGGGGACGGGGAATTCACCCCTCCACTTT. The chain links TRBV7-2 to TRBJ1-6; weak D call: TRBD1 (6 bases). Germline V lookup: CDR1 SGHTA, CDR2 FQGNSA. V was shortened by 5 bases and J by 7 bases, with 18 bases between the two germline ends. The CDR3 totals 16 residues.

This clone showed up just once. The V and J genes are TRBV27 and TRBJ2-7, with 7 bases matching TRBD1. With V trimmed by 6 bases and J by 6 bases, 26 bases remained unmatched. CDR3 length: 19 amino acids. The germline V gene encodes CDR1 MNHEY and CDR2 SMNVEV (reference sequence). The CDR3 reads CASSHKNRQGPSWVFEQYF. The DNA of the CDR3 is TGTGCCAGCAGCCATAAGAACCGACAGGGCCCCTCGTGGGTATTCGAGCAGTACTTC.

V is TRBV11-2 and J is TRBJ1-2; D unresolved. Germline V CDR1 and CDR2: SGHAT, FQNNGV. The CDR3 extends over 15 amino acids. V lost 0 bases and J lost 7, with 15 bases in between. The CDR3, as DNA: TGTGCCAGCAGCTTAGATCAAACTGTCCTAGGTGGCTACACCTTC. The encoded protein is CASSLDQTVLGGYTF. The full variable domain, with the rest looked up from reference TRBV11-2 and TRBJ1-2, is EAGVAQSPRYKIIEKRQSVAFWCNPISGHATLYWYQQILGQGPKLLIQFQNNGVVDDSQLPKDRFSAERLKGVDSTLKIQPAKLEDSAVYLCASSLDQTVLGGYTFGSGTRLTVV.

This chain connects TRBV13 to TRBJ2-2, with D tentatively TRBD1 or TRBD2 (5 bases each). The CDR3 spans 14 residues. V was cut by 8 bases and J by 3 bases, with 13 bases left in between. Per germline, CDR1 PRHDT and CDR2 FYEKMQ (reference sequence). In DNA, the CDR3 is TGTGCCAGCCGCGCCCGGGGCGACACCGGGGAGCTGTTTTTT. Translating it yields CASRARGDTGELFF.

The V gene is TRBV7-3, the J gene TRBJ2-7; D gene unclear. Germline assignment: CDR1 SGHTA and CDR2 FQGTGA. This CDR3 spans 16 amino acids. Trimming took 5 bases from V and 2 from J, leaving 19 bases between them. The DNA for the CDR3 is TGTGCCAGCAGCCCTTCGGACGATTTTTCAACCTACGAGCAGTACTTC. Encoded protein: CASSPSDDFSTYEQYF.